A selection of T cell receptor beta chains follows, all from one sample in a study of cytomegalovirus exposure and HLA in healthy donors. The assay was immunoSEQ multiplex PCR, and TCRdb's table has in-frame clones only and misses some. The sample gives about 190,000 clones, about four fifths of which show up once; around 6.1% is in the top ten. Sequencing was done on a sample of PBMCs. These receptor sequences come from a young woman in good health and CMV-seropositive. Both conserved end residues are part of each CDR3. A D gene is named only where the DNA matches it firmly. Rows may omit the clone size; those that give it use once, few, many or a size class.

>TRBV7-8|NA|TRBJ2-3|NA
TGTGCCAGCAGCTTAGGCGGGACCTTCACAGATACGCAGTATTTT
CASSLGGTFTDTQYF
>TRBV27|NA|TRBJ2-1|TRBD2
TGTGCCAGCAGTCCGGGACTAGCGGGACCGTACAATGAGCAGTTCTTC
CASSPGLAGPYNEQFF
>TRBV23-1|NA|TRBJ2-7|NA
TGCGCCAGCAGTCAAATTAGCGAAGCCGGGAGCGAGCAGTACTTC
CASSQISEAGSEQYF
>TRBV6-5|NA|TRBJ2-2|TRBD2
TGTGCCAGCAGTCCGAGCGGGGTGGGCGGGGAGCTGTTTTTT
CASSPSGVGGELFF
>TRBV2|NA|TRBJ2-3|TRBD2
TGTGCCAGCAGTGAAGGGCGGGGGGGATACACAGATACGCAGTATTTT
CASSEGRGGYTDTQYF
>TRBV7-9|NA|TRBJ2-3|NA
TGTTCCAGCAGCTCCCCACACGGGAGTACCACAGATACGCAGTATTTT
CSSSSPHGSTTDTQYF
>TRBV6-6|NA|TRBJ2-1|TRBD2
TGTGCCAGCGGGACTAGCGGGGTCAATGAGCAGTTCTTC
CASGTSGVNEQFF
>TRBV11-3|NA|TRBJ2-1|TRBD2
TGTGCCAGCAGCTTAAACAAGCGGGGGTCTATTAATGAGCAGTTCTTC
CASSLNKRGSINEQFF
>TRBV2|NA|TRBJ1-1|NA
TGTGCCAGCAGTGAGCGGGTGATGAACACTGAAGCTTTCTTT
CASSERVMNTEAFF
>TRBV4-1|once|TRBJ2-1|TRBD2
TGCGCCAGCAGCCCCCCCCCTCTCTCTAGCGGGAGTTTCGCTGAGCAGTTCTTC
CASSPPPLSSGSFAEQFF
>TRBV7-8|NA|TRBJ1-5|TRBD1
TGTGCCAGCAGCTTAGACCGGACAGGGCCTCCCCAGCATTTT
CASSLDRTGPPQHF
>TRBV4-2|NA|TRBJ2-3|NA
TGTGCCAGCAGCCAAGGGGGCGGTGGAGGGAATACGCAGTATTTT
CASSQGGGGGNTQYF
>TRBV7-9|few|TRBJ1-2|NA
TGTGCCAGCAGCTACACAGGGTACTATGGCTACACCTTC
CASSYTGYYGYTF
>TRBV28|NA|TRBJ1-4|NA
TGTGCCAGCAGTCCAACGGCGGGAAGGGATGAAAAACTGTTTTTT
CASSPTAGRDEKLFF
>TRBV6-5|NA|TRBJ1-5|TRBD1
TGTGCCAGCAGCTTGGACAGGATGCAGCCCCAGCATTTT
CASSLDRMQPQHF
>TRBV5-1|NA|TRBJ2-1|NA
TGCGCCAGCAGGAAGGGGTTCAATGAGCAGTTCTTC
CASRKGFNEQFF
>TRBV7-9|NA|TRBJ2-5|TRBD1
TGTGCCAGCAGCCAAACATTTACGGCCGGACAGGAAGAGACCCAGTACTTC
CASSQTFTAGQEETQYF
>TRBV27|once|TRBJ2-2|NA
TGTGCCAGCAGCCTACTAGGGTCCCTGGGAACCGGGGAGCTGTTTTTT
CASSLLGSLGTGELFF
>TRBV9|NA|TRBJ2-5|NA
TGTGCCAGCAGCGCCCAAGGGGGAGCGATCCACCAAGAGACCCAGTACTTC
CASSAQGGAIHQETQYF
>TRBV18|NA|TRBJ2-3|NA
TGTGCCAGCTCACGCGATCGGGGTACGCAGTATTTT
CASSRDRGTQYF
>TRBV2|once|TRBJ1-5|NA
TGTGCCAGCAGTGAAGCGAATAGAAGGCCCCAGCATTTT
CASSEANRRPQHF
>TRBV10-1|NA|TRBJ2-7|NA
TGCGCCAGCAGTGACGGGGGCTACGAGCAGTACTTC
CASSDGGYEQYF
>TRBV18|NA|TRBJ2-1|TRBD2
TGTGCCAGCTCACCATACAGCGGGGGGGCCAATGAGCAGTTCTTC
CASSPYSGGANEQFF
>TRBV28|NA|TRBJ1-1|NA
TGTGCCAGTTGTCCGGGAATGGGCACTGAAGCTTTCTTT
CASCPGMGTEAFF
>TRBV6-5|NA|TRBJ2-2|TRBD1
TGTGCCAGCAGTTACCTACAGGGGTCCGGGGAGCTGTTTTTT
CASSYLQGSGELFF
>TRBV5-1|NA|TRBJ2-1|TRBD2
TGCGCCAGCAGCGGGGGACTAGCGGATACGCCCAAATACAATGAGCAGTTCTTC
CASSGGLADTPKYNEQFF
>TRBV6-1|few|TRBJ2-5|NA
TGTGCCAGCAGCCACGAGGTCGGTGAGACCCAGTACTTC
CASSHEVGETQYF
>TRBV6-5|NA|TRBJ1-5|NA
TGTGCCAGCAGTTACTCTCTCACAAGTAATCAGCCCCAGCATTTT
CASSYSLTSNQPQHF